The next 11 T cell receptor beta chains were all read from a single sample in a study of T-cell reconstitution after alpha-beta-depleted transplantation in children. For TCRbeta, the library was prepared with unique molecular identifiers. TCRdb called the PCR reads again in MiXCR, with one record for every CDR3 protein. The sample includes around 700,000 distinct CDR3 sequences, around 14% of them seen just once. The input for sequencing was PBMCs, taken before TCRalphabeta/CD19-depleted stem cell transplant. All receptors derive from a girl aged 2 to 10 with congenital amegakaryocytic thrombocytopenia, due to receive a stem cell transplant.

In this sample, this clonotype turned up a few times. This chain joins TRBV2 and TRBJ2-1; 10 nucleotides match TRBD2. The germline V gene encodes CDR1 SNHLY and CDR2 FYNNEI. The CDR3 extends over 18 amino acids. V shed 6 bases and J 6 bases; nucleotides not matched to a gene: 17. The DNA for the CDR3 is TGTGCCAGCAGATCCAAGAGTATACTAGCGGGATATGTCAATGAGCAGTTCTTC. Translation: CASRSKSILAGYVNEQFF.

This clonotype occurred many times. This chain uses TRBV15 with TRBJ1-3; D gene uncertain. The ends were cut back, 3 bases at V and 0 bases at J, with 18 bases in the middle. The germline CDR1 and CDR2 sequences are LNHNV and YYDKDF (reference sequence). CDR3 length: 18 residues. CDR3 in amino acids: CATSSYSESRVSGNTIYF. CDR3 coding DNA: TGTGCCACCAGCAGTTATAGTGAGAGCCGAGTCTCTGGAAACACCATATATTTT.

As concerns this clonotype: A read error is possible here, since a much larger clone lies one base away. The chain's CDR3 is CSALNTDPSYEQYF. The CDR3 DNA is TGCAGTGCTCTAAACACGGACCCGTCCTACGAGCAGTACTTC. The J gene is TRBJ2-7, the V gene TRBV20-1; D unresolved. Deletions cut 5 bases from V and 1 base from J, with 15 bases between. The CDR3 is 14 amino acids. Germline V gives CDR1 DFQATT, CDR2 SNEGSKA (reference sequence).

This clonotype came up many times. The chain has TRBV20-1 and TRBJ2-1; 11 positions agree with TRBD2. Losses at the gene ends were 5 bases for V and 7 bases for J; bases not matched to a gene: 10. Germline loops: CDR1 DFQATT, CDR2 SNEGSKA (reference sequence). CDR3 length: 15 amino acids. CDR3 sequence: CSARGVAGGKNEQFF. CDR3 nucleotides: TGCAGTGCTCGTGGGGTAGCGGGAGGGAAGAATGAGCAGTTCTTC.

The chain uses TRBV18 and TRBJ1-2; TRBD1 agrees at 7 bases. The CDR3 extends over 13 amino acids. Germline loops: CDR1 KGHSH, CDR2 LQKENI. The ends lost 3 bases at V and 4 bases at J; junction bases unmatched: 2. The CDR3 DNA reads TGTGCCAGCTCACCTTCAGGGGGCTATGGCTACACCTTC. Translation gives CASSPSGGYGYTF.

This clonotype was recorded at least ten times. The CDR3 loop is CASISDRGVSEAFF. DNA for the CDR3: TGTGCCAGCATCTCGGACAGGGGGGTCTCTGAAGCTTTCTTT. This chain uses TRBV12-3 or TRBV12-4 with TRBJ1-1, with 10 bases that match TRBD1. This CDR3 spans 14 amino acids. V lost 7 bases, J lost 6 bases, and 8 bases stayed unmatched.

This clonotype turned up a few times. The J gene is TRBJ2-7, the V gene TRBV20-1; TRBD2 matches 8 bases. J gave up 5 bases and V 5 bases, and 11 bases lay outside the gene matches. This CDR3 is 14 amino acids long. Germline lookup yields CDR1 DFQATT and CDR2 SNEGSKA (reference sequence). The CDR3 loop is CSALRTSLPDEQYF. CDR3 nucleotide sequence: TGCAGTGCTCTAAGGACTAGCCTTCCCGACGAGCAGTACTTC.

This clonotype was seen many times. The V call is TRBV20-1, the J call TRBJ2-1, with D perhaps TRBD2 (6 bases). Trimming took off 0 bases at V and 2 bases at J, with 17 bases between the two ends. CDR3 length equals 17 residues. Germline values: CDR1 DFQATT, CDR2 SNEGSKA (reference sequence). The CDR3 region is CSARDWGDEATYNEQFF. The CDR3 DNA follows: TGCAGTGCTAGAGATTGGGGGGACGAGGCTACCTACAATGAGCAGTTCTTC.

This clonotype was seen at least ten times. This chain joins TRBV29-1 and TRBJ2-3; 10 bases align to TRBD2. Germline CDR1 SQVTM, CDR2 ANQGSEA. The V segment lost 2 bases and the J segment 4 bases; nucleotides outside the gene matches: 9. The length of the CDR3 is 16 residues. The CDR3 DNA is TGCAGCGTTGAATGGGCTAGCGGGAGAGGGGCAGATACGCAGTATTTT. It is translated as CSVEWASGRGADTQYF.

V gene TRBV20-1 combines with J gene TRBJ2-6; 7 bases are shared with TRBD1. The CDR3 covers 19 residues. The V segment lost 4 bases and the J segment 0 bases; nucleotides outside the gene matches: 15. Germline CDR1 and CDR2: DFQATT and SNEGSKA (reference sequence). Here the CDR3 reads CSATDYLGQDPSGANVLTF. The CDR3 DNA reads TGCAGTGCTACGGATTATCTCGGACAGGACCCCTCTGGGGCCAACGTCCTGACTTTC.

This clonotype turned up a few times. The chain joins TRBV5-1 to TRBJ2-7, with 10 bases that match TRBD2. Germline values: CDR1 SGHRS, CDR2 YFSETQ. The CDR3 is made up of 14 amino acids. V lost 3 bases, J lost 3 bases, and 3 bases stayed unmatched. The CDR3 nucleotides are TGCGCCAGCAGCTACGGACTAGCGGACTACGAGCAGTACTTC. Protein product: CASSYGLADYEQYF.